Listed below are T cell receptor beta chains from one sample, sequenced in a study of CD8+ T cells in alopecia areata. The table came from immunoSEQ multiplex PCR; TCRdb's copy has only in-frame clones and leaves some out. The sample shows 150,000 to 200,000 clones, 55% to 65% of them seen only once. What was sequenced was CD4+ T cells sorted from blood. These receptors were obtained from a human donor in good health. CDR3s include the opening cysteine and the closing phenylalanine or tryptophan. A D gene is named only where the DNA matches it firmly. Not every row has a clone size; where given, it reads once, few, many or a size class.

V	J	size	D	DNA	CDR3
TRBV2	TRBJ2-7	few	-	TGTGCCAGCAGTCCCGGAGGGGGGTTCTCCTACGAGCAGTACTTC	CASSPGGGFSYEQYF
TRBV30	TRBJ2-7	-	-	TGTGCCTGGAGTCAGACTAGAGTCGAGCAGTACTTC	CAWSQTRVEQYF
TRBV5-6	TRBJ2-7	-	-	TGTGCCAGCAGCTTGGCTATCGGGATTGGTACCGAGCAGTACTTC	CASSLAIGIGTEQYF
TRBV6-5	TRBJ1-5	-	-	TGTGCCAGCAGTCGAGAGGTTTACCAGCCCCAGCATTTT	CASSREVYQPQHF
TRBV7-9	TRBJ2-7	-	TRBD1	TGTGCCAGCAGCCCCGGGGACAGGCCTGTCTACGAGCAGTACTTC	CASSPGDRPVYEQYF
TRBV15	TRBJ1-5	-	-	TGTGCCACCAGCAGAGACCCGCTTGAGGAGAAGGCGCATTTT	CATSRDPLEEKAHF
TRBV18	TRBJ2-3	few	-	TGTGCCAGCTCACCACCGGGTGGATCCACAGATACGCAGTATTTT	CASSPPGGSTDTQYF
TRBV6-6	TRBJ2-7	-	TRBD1	TGTGCCAGCAGTTACTCGATCAGTCCGGGACAGCTCGAGCAGTACTTC	CASSYSISPGQLEQYF
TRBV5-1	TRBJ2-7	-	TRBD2	TGCGCCAGCAGCTTGGGAGTCGGGAGGTCTACCTACGAGCAGTACTTC	CASSLGVGRSTYEQYF
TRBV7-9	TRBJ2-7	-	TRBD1	TGTGCCAGCAGCTTAAGACAGGGGGTGCAGTACTTC	CASSLRQGVQYF
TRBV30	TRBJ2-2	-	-	TGTGCGAGGAGGGGACTGAACACCGGGGAGCTGTTTTTT	CARRGLNTGELFF
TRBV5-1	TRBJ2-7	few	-	TGCGCCAGCAGCCTGGACTATAGCTACGAGCAGTACTTC	CASSLDYSYEQYF
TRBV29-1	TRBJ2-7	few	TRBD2	TGCAGCGTTGGAAAGGGACTAGCGGGAGAGGGTGTATCCTACGAGCAGTACTTC	CSVGKGLAGEGVSYEQYF
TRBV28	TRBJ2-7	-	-	TGTGCCAGCAGTGCAGGGGGGGCCTACGAGCAGTACTTC	CASSAGGAYEQYF
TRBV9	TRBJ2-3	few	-	TGTGCCAGCAGCGTAGGTGGGGCCACCCGCACAGATACGCAGTATTTT	CASSVGGATRTDTQYF
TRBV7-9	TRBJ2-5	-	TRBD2	TGTGCCAGCAGCTTCTTCATCGCTAGCGGGAGGGTTGAAGAGACCCAGTACTTC	CASSFFIASGRVEETQYF
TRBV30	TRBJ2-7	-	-	TGTGCCTGGAGTGTCCCGGCGGGTAGCTCCTACGAGCAGTACTTC	CAWSVPAGSSYEQYF
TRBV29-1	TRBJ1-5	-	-	TGCAGCGTTGGGGGGGCGCACAATCAGCCCCAGCATTTT	CSVGGAHNQPQHF
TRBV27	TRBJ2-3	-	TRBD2	TGTGCCAGCAGTTTGTCTAGCGGGAATACAGATACGCAGTATTTT	CASSLSSGNTDTQYF
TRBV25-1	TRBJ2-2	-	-	TGTGCCAGCTCGACCCCGGGGATCGGGGAGCTGTTTTTT	CASSTPGIGELFF
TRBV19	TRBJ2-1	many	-	TGTGCCAGTAGTACCCCCCGGGACGGGAACAATGAGCAGTTCTTC	CASSTPRDGNNEQFF
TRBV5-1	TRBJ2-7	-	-	TGCGCCAGCAGCTTCCAGGGAAGCGCCGAGCAGTACTTC	CASSFQGSAEQYF
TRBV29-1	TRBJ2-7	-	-	TGCAGCGTAAGACAAACCTACGAGCAGTACTTC	CSVRQTYEQYF
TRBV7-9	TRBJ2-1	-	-	TGTGCCAGCAGCCATATCCTCGATGAGCAGTTCTTC	CASSHILDEQFF
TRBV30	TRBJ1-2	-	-	TGTGCCTGGAGTGTACAGGGCAACCATGGCTACACCTTC	CAWSVQGNHGYTF
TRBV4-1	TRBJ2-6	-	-	TGCGCCAGCAGCCATGGAAGATTCAGCTCTGGGGCCAACGTCCTGACTTTC	CASSHGRFSSGANVLTF
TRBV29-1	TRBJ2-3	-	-	TGCAGCGTCCAGGGAAGTGGAGATACGCAGTATTTT	CSVQGSGDTQYF
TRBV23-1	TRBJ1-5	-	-	TGCGCCAGCAGCCACCACGTTCCCCAGCATTTT	CASSHHVPQHF
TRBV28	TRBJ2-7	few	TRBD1	TGTGCCAGCAGTGAGGGGACAGGGTGGGACGAGCAGTACTTC	CASSEGTGWDEQYF
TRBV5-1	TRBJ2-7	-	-	TGCGCCAGCAGCTTGGGCCAGGCCAACGAGCAGTACTTC	CASSLGQANEQYF
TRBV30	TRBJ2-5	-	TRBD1	TGTGCCTGGAGACAGACAGGGACAGAGACCCAGTACTTC	CAWRQTGTETQYF
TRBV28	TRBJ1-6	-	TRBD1	TGTGCCAGCAGTCCGGGACAGACTAATTCACCCCTCCACTTT	CASSPGQTNSPLHF
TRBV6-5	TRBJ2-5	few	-	TGTGCCAGCAGATTAGGACGGCAATGGGGGACCCAGTACTTC	CASRLGRQWGTQYF
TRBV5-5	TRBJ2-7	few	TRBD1	TGTGCCAGCAGCCCCAACCCGGGACAGCTCACCTACGAGCAGTACTTC	CASSPNPGQLTYEQYF
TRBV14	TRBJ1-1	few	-	TGTGCCAGCAGCCAACTAGGGGGCACTGAAGCTTTCTTT	CASSQLGGTEAFF
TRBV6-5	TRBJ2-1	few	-	TGTGCCAGCAGTCCTCGACAGGTCCACAATGAGCAGTTCTTC	CASSPRQVHNEQFF
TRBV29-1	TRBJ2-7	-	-	TGCAGCGTTCTACTTGCCTACGAGCAGTACTTC	CSVLLAYEQYF
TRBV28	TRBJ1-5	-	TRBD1	TGTGCCAGCAGGACAGGGACTCAGCCCCAGCATTTT	CASRTGTQPQHF
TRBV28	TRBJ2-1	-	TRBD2	TGTGCCGGGAGCGGGAGGTTCAATGAGCAGTTCTTC	CAGSGRFNEQFF
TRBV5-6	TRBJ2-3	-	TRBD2	TGTGCCAGCAAAGGACTAGCCGGAGATACGCAGTATTTT	CASKGLAGDTQYF
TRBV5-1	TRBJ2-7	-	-	TGCGCCAGCAGCTTGAGGACCCAGTACGAGCAGTACTTC	CASSLRTQYEQYF
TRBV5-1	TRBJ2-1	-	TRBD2	TGCGCCAGCAGCACCACAGGACTAGCGGCTTACAATGAGCAGTTCTTC	CASSTTGLAAYNEQFF
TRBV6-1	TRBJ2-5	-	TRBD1	TGTGCCAGCAGTGAAGATGCAGGGGGAGAGACCCAGTACTTC	CASSEDAGGETQYF
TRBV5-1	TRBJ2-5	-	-	TGCGCCAGCAGCTTGTCCGACCAAGAGACCCAGTACTTC	CASSLSDQETQYF
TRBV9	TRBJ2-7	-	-	TGTGCCAGCAGCCCTACAGGATACTACGAGCAGTACTTC	CASSPTGYYEQYF
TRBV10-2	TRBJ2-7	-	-	TGCGCCAGCAGTGATCCCCGCGAGCAGTACTTC	CASSDPREQYF
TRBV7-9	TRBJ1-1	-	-	TGTGCCAGCAGCTTCCGGACCGGAGTGAACACTGAAGCTTTCTTT	CASSFRTGVNTEAFF
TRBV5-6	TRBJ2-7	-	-	TGTGCCAGCAGCGTGAAAGGAGAGCAGTACTTC	CASSVKGEQYF
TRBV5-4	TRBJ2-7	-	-	TGTGCCAGCAGCTTGCAATTCAGCTACGAGCAGTACTTC	CASSLQFSYEQYF
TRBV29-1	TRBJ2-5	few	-	TGCAGCGTAATGGACCGGGTTCCAGAGACCCAGTACTTC	CSVMDRVPETQYF
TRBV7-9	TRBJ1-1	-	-	TGTGCCAGCAGCTTAGCGGAGGGCGCTTTCTTT	CASSLAEGAFF
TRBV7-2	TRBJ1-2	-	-	TGTGCCAGCAGCTTAATGGGAGGCCCCTATGGCTACACCTTC	CASSLMGGPYGYTF
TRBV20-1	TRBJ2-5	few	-	TGCAGTGCTAGAAGGCAGGAGACCCAGTACTTC	CSARRQETQYF